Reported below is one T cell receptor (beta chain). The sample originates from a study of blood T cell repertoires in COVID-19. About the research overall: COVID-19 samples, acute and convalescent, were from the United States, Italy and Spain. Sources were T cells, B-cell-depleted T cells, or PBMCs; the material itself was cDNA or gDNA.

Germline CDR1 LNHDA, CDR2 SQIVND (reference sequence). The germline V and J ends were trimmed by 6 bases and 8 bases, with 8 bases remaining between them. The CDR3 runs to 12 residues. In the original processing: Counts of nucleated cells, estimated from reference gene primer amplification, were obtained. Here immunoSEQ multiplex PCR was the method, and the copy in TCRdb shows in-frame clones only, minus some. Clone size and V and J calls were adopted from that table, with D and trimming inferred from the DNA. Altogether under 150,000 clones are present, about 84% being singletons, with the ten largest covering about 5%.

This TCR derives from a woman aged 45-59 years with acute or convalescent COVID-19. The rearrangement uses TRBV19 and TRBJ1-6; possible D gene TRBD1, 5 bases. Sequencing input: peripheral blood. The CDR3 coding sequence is TGTGCCAGTAGCCTGACAGATTCACCCCTCCACTTT. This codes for CASSLTDSPLHF.